Sequencing of this T cell receptor beta chain was carried out in a study of cytomegalovirus exposure and HLA in healthy donors. On this clone: The antigen remains undetermined.

Per the germline V gene, CDR1 is SGHNT and CDR2 is YYREEE (reference sequence). Losses at the gene ends were 4 bases for V and 11 bases for J; bases not matched to a gene: 7. The CDR3 length is 12 residues. Study conclusions and caveats: Associated with cytomegalovirus, according to the listing, were 150 to 200 TCR beta chains. Accurate prediction of most subjects' HLA-A and HLA-B alleles from TCR beta sequences was reported.

The study ran its PCR with 60 Vbeta and 13 Jbeta primers. Produced via immunoSEQ multiplex PCR; TCRdb's table is partial and in-frame only. The table includes some 140,000 clones, 70% to 80% detected once. The TCR originated in a man aged 30 to 39 in good health and CMV-seronegative. The sample comprised PBMCs. The chain uses TRBV5-4 and TRBJ2-7, with TRBD1 matching 9 bases. The CDR3 DNA is TGTGCCAGCAGCATGGATGGGGACAGGGAGTACTTC. As protein: CASSMDGDREYF.